Below, 27 T cell receptor beta chains from the same sample are listed, as sequenced in a study of blood T cell repertoires in COVID-19. Method: immunoSEQ multiplex PCR; TCRdb's copy keeps in-frame clones and lacks some. Among about 360,000 clones listed, around 84% were seen once. Sequencing input: peripheral blood. Receptors were obtained from a human donor in a cohort sampled during active COVID-19.

The chain uses TRBV30 and TRBJ2-7; D is possibly TRBD2 (5 bases). CDR1 is GTSNPN, CDR2 SVGIG, per germline (reference sequence). The CDR3 has 11 residues. V gave up 0 bases and J gave up 7 bases, with 7 bases separating them. The CDR3 nucleotides read TGTGCCTGGAGTGTCAAGCGGGAGCAGTACTTC. This sequence encodes CAWSVKREQYF.

The chain uses TRBV7-6 and TRBJ2-5; D is undetermined. Trimming took off 8 bases at V and 5 bases at J, with 9 bases between the two ends. The CDR3 spans 11 residues. Germline V gives CDR1 SGHVS, CDR2 FNYEAQ. In DNA, the CDR3 is TGTGCCAGCGGAGTACGGGAGACCCAGTACTTC. Translated: CASGVRETQYF.

The chain uses TRBV7-8 and TRBJ1-4, with 7 bases fitting TRBD1. Germline lookup yields CDR1 SGHVS and CDR2 FQNEAQ. This CDR3 comprises 16 residues. With 1 base clipped from V and 7 bases from J, the junction kept 9 bases outside the gene matches. CDR3 nucleotides: TGTGCCAGCAGCTTAGTAGGGGCAGGGGGAGGTGAAAAACTGTTTTTT. Amino acid sequence: CASSLVGAGGGEKLFF.

This chain joins TRBV5-1 and TRBJ2-7; 9 nucleotides align to TRBD1. V was pared by 3 bases and J by 3 bases, with 7 bases of the junction left unmatched. Germline loops: CDR1 SGHRS, CDR2 YFSETQ. This CDR3 has 15 residues. The CDR3 bases are TGCGCCAGCAGCTCCGGGACAGGGAATAACTACGAGCAGTACTTC. It codes for CASSSGTGNNYEQYF. The full variable domain, completed using reference TRBV5-1 and TRBJ2-7, is KAGVTQTPRYLIKTRGQQVTLSCSPISGHRSVSWYQQTPGQGLQFLFEYFSETQRNKGNFPGRFSGRQFSNSRSEMNVSTLELGDSALYLCASSSGTGNNYEQYFGPGTRLTVT.

This clone appeared a few times. The V and J genes are TRBV5-1 and TRBJ2-1; 8 bases are shared with TRBD2. CDR3 length: 16 residues. Germline assignment: CDR1 SGHRS and CDR2 YFSETQ. The J segment lost 5 bases and the V segment lost 3 bases, leaving 10 bases of the junction unmatched. The CDR3 DNA follows: TGCGCCAGCAGCTCCTATCTCGCGGGGGGCCACAATGAGCAGTTCTTC. Translating gives CASSSYLAGGHNEQFF.

This chain joins TRBV7-2 and TRBJ2-7, with 10 bases fitting TRBD2. The junction had 6 bases not matched to a gene; V was cut back by 3 bases and J by 4 bases. This CDR3 region has 15 residues. From germline, CDR1 is SGHTA and CDR2 FQGNSA. The CDR3 bases are TGTGCCAGCAGCTTTCGACTAGCGGGCACATACGAGCAGTACTTC. This encodes CASSFRLAGTYEQYF.

The rearrangement uses TRBV29-1 and TRBJ2-2; 7 bases agree with TRBD2. The CDR3 runs 17 residues. The V gene's germline CDR1 is SQVTM and CDR2 ANQGSEA. J was trimmed by 1 base and V by 0 bases; bases with no gene match: 8. This CDR3 reads CSVEDPREGGNTGELFF. CDR3 nucleotide sequence: TGCAGCGTTGAAGATCCTAGGGAGGGAGGGAACACCGGGGAGCTGTTTTTT.

This clone occurred once. The chain links TRBV4-1 to TRBJ2-3; the D gene is possibly TRBD1 (6 bases). V was shortened by 0 bases and J by 2 bases, with 9 bases between the two germline ends. The CDR3 consists of 15 residues. Germline V gives CDR1 MGHRA, CDR2 YSYEKL. CDR3 bases: TGCGCCAGCAGCCAAGAAAGGGGGAACACAGATACGCAGTATTTT. Its protein product is CASSQERGNTDTQYF.

This chain links TRBV5-1 with TRBJ2-3, with TRBD1 as a possible D gene (6 bases). The V gene's germline CDR1 is SGHRS and CDR2 YFSETQ. Trimming shortened V by 3 bases and J by 2 bases, and 22 bases separated the two germline ends. The CDR3 is 18 residues long. DNA of the CDR3: TGCGCCAGCAGCTGGACAGCAGGGGTACCTAATACCACAGATACGCAGTATTTT. Protein sequence: CASSWTAGVPNTTDTQYF.

The chain's CDR3 is CAWRPRDRAHQPQHF. CDR3 DNA: TGTGCCTGGAGACCCCGGGACAGGGCCCATCAGCCCCAGCATTTT. The chain couples TRBV30 to TRBJ1-5; 9 bases agree with TRBD1. The germline CDR1 and CDR2 sequences are GTSNPN and SVGIG (reference sequence). CDR3 length: 15 amino acids. The trim removed 3 bases at V and 5 bases at J, leaving 8 bases unmatched.

CDR3 bases: TGTGCCAGCAGTTTGACCGTAGGGGGGGACTATGGCTACACCTTC. This codes for CASSLTVGGDYGYTF. The chain couples TRBV28 to TRBJ1-2, with D possibly matching TRBD1 (6 bases). Trimming stripped 3 bases from V and 3 bases from J, with 14 bases between. The CDR3 runs to 15 residues. Per germline, CDR1 MDHEN and CDR2 SYDVKM.

J is TRBJ2-2 and V is TRBV19; 13 bases are shared with TRBD2. This CDR3 is built from 17 residues. Germline V gene data show CDR1 as LNHDA and CDR2 as SQIVND (reference sequence). J was trimmed by 5 bases and V by 3 bases; bases with no gene match: 6. DNA for the CDR3: TGTGCCAGTAGTATGGGGGGACTAGCGGGAAATACCGGGGAGCTGTTTTTT. It is translated as CASSMGGLAGNTGELFF. Full variable domain (outside the CDR3, taken from reference TRBV19 and TRBJ2-2): DGGITQSPKYLFRKEGQNVTLSCEQNLNHDAMYWYRQDPGQGLRLIYYSQIVNDFQKGDIAEGYSVSREKKESFPLTVTSAQKNPTAFYLCASSMGGLAGNTGELFFGEGSRLTVL.

This chain connects TRBV28 to TRBJ2-1; TRBD2 matches 13 bases. The CDR3 runs 17 residues. The V gene end was trimmed by 6 bases and the J gene end by 7 bases; junction bases not matched to a gene: 12. Germline CDR1 and CDR2: MDHEN and SYDVKM. The CDR3 loop reads CASSSRLAGGFINEQFF. CDR3 bases: TGTGCCAGCAGCTCCCGACTAGCGGGAGGTTTTATAAATGAGCAGTTCTTC.

The J gene is TRBJ2-6, the V gene TRBV2, with 13 bases matching TRBD2. There are 18 residues in the CDR3. Germline loops: CDR1 SNHLY, CDR2 FYNNEI. V shed 7 bases, J shed 0 bases, and the junction held 6 bases outside the gene matches. The CDR3 loop is CASNRLAGGLSGANVLTF. CDR3 nucleotide sequence: TGTGCCAGCAACCGACTAGCGGGGGGCCTCTCTGGGGCCAACGTCCTGACTTTC.

The chain employs TRBV4-1 and TRBJ1-4; tentatively, D is TRBD1 (5 bases). This CDR3 has 13 residues. V was trimmed by 4 bases and J by 7 bases, leaving 10 bases between them. CDR1 and CDR2 from the germline V gene are MGHRA and YSYEKL. The CDR3 here is CASSPLGGEKLFF. The CDR3 nucleotides are TGCGCCAGCAGCCCTCTGGGGGGTGAAAAACTGTTTTTT.

J is TRBJ1-5 and V is TRBV4-2; 10 bases align to TRBD1. The CDR3 is 17 amino acids. V trimming: 3 bases; J trimming: 7 bases; junction bases outside the gene matches: 12. CDR1 is LGHNA, CDR2 YNFKEQ, per germline. The CDR3: CASSQTFRDRGIQPQHF. In DNA form, the CDR3 reads TGTGCCAGCAGCCAGACCTTCAGGGACAGGGGAATACAGCCCCAGCATTTT.

V is TRBV18 and J is TRBJ2-1; weak D call: TRBD1 (5 bases). Germline loops: CDR1 KGHSH, CDR2 LQKENI. The V end lost 3 bases, the J end lost 3 bases, and 12 bases lay between the germline ends. CDR3 length equals 15 residues. The DNA of the CDR3 is TGTGCCAGCTCACCCAGGGCGGAGTTCTACAATGAGCAGTTCTTC. This codes for CASSPRAEFYNEQFF. Variable domain in full (rest from reference TRBV18 and TRBJ2-1): NAGVMQNPRHLVRRRGQEARLRCSPMKGHSHVYWYRQLPEEGLKFMVYLQKENIIDESGMPKERFSAEFPKEGPSILRIQQVVRGDSAAYFCASSPRAEFYNEQFFGPGTRLTVL.

The chain has TRBV18 and TRBJ2-5, with TRBD2 matching over 14 bases. The CDR3 totals 17 residues. Germline trimming cut 1 base from V and 5 bases from J; bases unmatched to any gene: 6. Germline V CDR1 and CDR2: KGHSH, LQKENI. CDR3 protein: CASSPLGLAGGMETQYF. The CDR3 DNA is TGTGCCAGCTCACCACTAGGACTAGCGGGGGGTATGGAGACCCAGTACTTC.

The chain combines TRBV9 with TRBJ2-7; TRBD2 is a possible D gene (6 bases). V lost 7 bases and J 6 bases, leaving 17 bases between the germline ends. The CDR3 contains 13 residues. The germline gives CDR1 SGDLS, CDR2 YYNGEE. This CDR3 reads CASGGTWGTEQYF. The CDR3 nucleotides are TGTGCCAGCGGAGGGACTTGGGGGACCGAGCAGTACTTC.

The V call is TRBV3-1 (or the pseudogene TRBV3-2), the J call TRBJ1-1, with 7 bases lining up with TRBD1. Germline V gives CDR1 LGHDT, CDR2 YNNKEL (reference sequence). The V segment lost 0 bases and the J segment 1 base; nucleotides outside the gene matches: 8. The CDR3 runs to 17 residues. The CDR3 reads CASSQDLEDRPNTEAFF. The CDR3 bases are TGTGCCAGCAGCCAAGACCTGGAGGACAGGCCGAACACTGAAGCTTTCTTT.

The rearrangement links TRBV5-1 to TRBJ1-3; D gene unclear. Trimming removed 4 bases from V and 0 bases from J, with 14 bases in between. CDR3 length: 16 amino acids. Germline V CDR1 and CDR2: SGHRS, YFSETQ. The CDR3 sequence: CASSRGPQDSGNTIYF. The CDR3 bases are TGCGCCAGCAGCCGGGGTCCCCAGGACTCTGGAAACACCATATATTTT.

The chain is built from TRBV28 and TRBJ2-1; 10 nucleotides line up with TRBD2. Trimming at V came to 6 bases and at J to 5 bases, leaving 10 bases not matched to a gene. The CDR3 has 16 amino acids. The V gene's germline CDR1 is MDHEN and CDR2 SYDVKM. CDR3: CASSPSGTSADNEQFF. The DNA of the CDR3 is TGTGCCAGCAGCCCATCCGGGACTAGCGCCGACAATGAGCAGTTCTTC.

In its sample, this clone was seen once. The chain employs TRBV9 and TRBJ2-1; tentatively, D is TRBD1 (7 bases). In germline, CDR1 is SGDLS, CDR2 YYNGEE. V lost 0 bases and J lost 5, with 18 bases in between. This CDR3 has 17 amino acids. CDR3 DNA sequence: TGTGCCAGCAGCGTAGCTGGAGGGGGCTCGGTTAACAATGAGCAGTTCTTC. This gives the protein CASSVAGGGSVNNEQFF.

This chain uses TRBV14 with TRBJ2-3; D gene ambiguous. Germline V gives CDR1 SGHDN, CDR2 FVKESK. Trimming took 2 bases from V and 7 from J, leaving 10 bases between them. The CDR3 covers 13 residues. The chain's CDR3 is CASSQLSPNTQYF. In DNA, the CDR3 is TGTGCCAGCAGCCAACTAAGTCCGAATACGCAGTATTTT.

The chain carries TRBV9 and TRBJ1-3, with D perhaps TRBD1 (6 bases). The CDR3 runs to 17 residues. The germline V and J ends were trimmed by 4 bases and 1 base, with 18 bases remaining between them. Germline values: CDR1 SGDLS, CDR2 YYNGEE. CDR3 sequence reads: CASSPSLTGQSGNTIYF. CDR3 bases: TGTGCCAGCAGCCCGAGCCTAACAGGGCAGTCTGGAAACACCATATATTTT.

The rearrangement uses TRBV19 and TRBJ2-3; perhaps TRBD2 as D (6 bases). This CDR3 contains 12 residues. With 3 bases removed from V and 7 bases from J, the gap between germline ends came to 8 bases. Looked up from germline, CDR1 is LNHDA and CDR2 is SQIVND (reference sequence). DNA for the CDR3: TGTGCCAGTAGTATCGGGGGTCATACGCAGTATTTT. Its protein is CASSIGGHTQYF.

The V call is TRBV5-8, the J call TRBJ1-5, with TRBD1 as a possible D gene (6 bases). The CDR3 consists of 15 residues. CDR1 SGHTS and CDR2 YDEGEE come from the germline V gene. V lost 4 bases and J lost 1, with 12 bases in between. The CDR3 sequence: CASSPDDRSNQPQHF. CDR3 DNA sequence: TGTGCCAGCAGCCCCGACGACAGGAGCAATCAGCCCCAGCATTTT.